A single sample is the source of the 3 T cell receptor beta chains below, sequenced in a study of blood T cells in healthy people across ages. Primed by a sample-barcoded 5' primer and a J-beta primer mix, a second PCR proceeded for about 6 to 11 cycles. TCRdb re-called the 5' RACE reads through MiXCR, storing one row per CDR3 protein. This sample has 1.8 million or so distinct CDR3 sequences, with around 42% found just once. Sequencing was performed on blood. These receptors came from a human donor in good health.

This chain connects TRBV7-9 to TRBJ1-3; possible D gene TRBD1, 6 bases. The CDR3 sequence is 16 residues long. CDR1 and CDR2 (germline): SEHNR, FQNEAQ (reference sequence). V was trimmed by 5 bases and J by 1 base, leaving 15 bases between them. CDR3 bases: TGTGCCAGCAGCACTGGGACACCCGCTTCTGGAAACACCATATATTTT. This translates into CASSTGTPASGNTIYF. Full variable domain (missing parts from reference TRBV7-9 and TRBJ1-3): DTGVSQNPRHKITKRGQNVTFRCDPISEHNRLYWYRQTLGQGPEFLTYFQNEAQLEKSRLLSDRFSAERPKGSFSTLEIQRTEQGDSAMYLCASSTGTPASGNTIYFGEGSWLTVV.

The V call is TRBV7-9, the J call TRBJ1-2; D is perhaps TRBD1 (6 bases). CDR3 length: 16 residues. Trimming cost V 4 bases and J 1 base, with 16 bases left between them. Germline CDR1 SEHNR, CDR2 FQNEAQ (reference sequence). CDR3 sequence (DNA): TGTGCCAGCAGCTCTCCTTTGGACAGTGATAACTATGGCTACACCTTC. Translated: CASSSPLDSDNYGYTF.

This sequence joins TRBV2 and TRBJ2-7; possibly TRBD2 for D (6 bases). CDR3 length: 17 residues. Trimming pared 7 bases from V and 7 bases from J, leaving 29 bases between. The V gene's germline CDR1 is SNHLY and CDR2 FYNNEI. Written as DNA, the CDR3 is TGTGCCAGCACCCGATCTAGGGGACTGACCGTCCACAATGAGCAGTACTTC. Encoded protein: CASTRSRGLTVHNEQYF. The whole variable domain, remainder taken from reference TRBV2 and TRBJ2-7, is EPEVTQTPSHQVTQMGQEVILRCVPISNHLYFYWYRQILGQKVEFLVSFYNNEISEKSEIFDDQFSVERPDGSNFTLKIRSTKLEDSAMYFCASTRSRGLTVHNEQYFGPGTRLTVT.